Given below is one T cell receptor (beta chain) in context. What it binds is not known. Sequencing used immunoSEQ multiplex PCR; TCRdb keeps in-frame clones, though not all of them. The sample yields 25,000 to 30,000 clones, more than 65% seen once. The CDR3 is 14 residues long. The data were taken from a study of T cells in localized non-small cell lung cancer. Notes on the study in general: Heterogeneity cannot be ruled out, as sequencing used one tumor region only. Within adjacent lung there appeared a median approximately 62 of the top 100 tumor clones. Uninvolved adjacent lung, not tumor, had the highest T cell clonality.

The receptor comes from a man aged 40-75 years with stage III lung adenocarcinoma. The rearrangement uses TRBV21-1 and TRBJ2-5; no check of the table's D call, TRBD2, against the DNA was made. TRBV21-1 is tagged as a pseudogene. The sequences come from peripheral blood mononuclear cells, collected before any cancer treatment. CDR3: CASSLMGRRETQYF. The CDR3 coding sequence is TGTGCCAGCAGCCTTATGGGTCGGAGAGAGACCCAGTACTTC.